This TCR beta chain derives from a study of blood T cells in healthy people across ages (dated by TCRdb to the mid-2010s). Concerning the study at large: In model experiments, template switching captured roughly one uniquely barcoded TCR beta cDNA molecule for every two T cells. Age-related changes in TCR beta repertoire diversity were measured in the study by deep sequencing normalized with unique cDNA molecular identifiers. The donors were divided into four age groups: young (average around 16 years), middle-aged (approximately 39), aged (around 59) and long-lived (about 90). To avoid experimental bias, donors of different ages were spread randomly across the sequencing lanes. For two donors (one aged 18 to 30 and one aged 80 or older), the study analyzed two additional independent replicas of 1 million unique cDNA reads from the same blood draw.

This clonotype was counted at least ten times. The clone's antigen remains unknown. One base away there is no much larger clone; base qualities are not given. Library preparation was by 5' RACE. The data were produced on an Illumina HiSeq 2500. A second about 7 to 12 cycle PCR used a sample-barcoded 5' primer and a J-beta primer mix. A unique molecular identifier was introduced onto each TCR beta cDNA molecule by a template-switch 5' adaptor carrying 12 random nucleotides. Each sample yielded at least 3 million CDR3-containing paired-end reads. First-strand cDNA was synthesized from all RNA with the Mint cDNA synthesis kit, primed by a TRBC-specific oligonucleotide. Following uracil-DNA glycosylase treatment, a first 18-cycle PCR with universal primers M1SS and BC2_uni_R was performed on all cDNA. Regarding the original processing steps: For normalization, 1 million high-quality reads were randomly selected from each sample, with every read carrying a distinct molecular identifier. Instead of being binned into consensus sequences, reads with shared molecular identifiers were discarded. MiTCR, with a Q25 quality threshold and the strictest error-elimination algorithm, was used for CDR3 identification, clonotype clustering and error correction. Lower-bound total TCR beta diversity was estimated with a nonparametric unseen species model using Euler transformation. Starting from the raw public reads, TCRdb applied fastp trimming at Q25, assembled clones with MiXCR and retained in-frame beta chains. Rows merge per CDR3 protein into single entries with the most common DNA and genes. The authors' filters were not applied to this entry. This sample gives 710,000 or so distinct CDR3 sequences in total; roughly 32% of them show up just once. Approximately 15% of the sample is taken by the ten largest.

V trim: 6 bases; J trim: 7 bases; unmatched bases: 11. Including cysteine and phenylalanine, the CDR3 has 14 amino acids. The DNA shown is the 42-base CDR3, in frame from base 1. Based on the germline V gene (reference sequence), the CDR1 and CDR2 sequences are DFQATT and SNEGSKA. The donors were under 40 Caucasian individuals from Russia, aged about 6 to 95 years, who were systemically healthy. Each donor gave about 10 milliliters of peripheral blood, drawn into EDTA-treated Vacutainer tubes. PBMCs were isolated by Ficoll-Paque density-gradient centrifugation, with at least 6 million obtained per sample. Total RNA was extracted from PBMCs with Trizol reagent, with at least 5 micrograms obtained per sample. Naive CD45RAhigh/CD27high T cell percentages were measured by flow cytometry on a PBMC aliquot from every donor. General study outcomes and caveats: There was a strong correlation between observed TCR beta diversity and the percentage of naive T cells measured by flow cytometry. Since profiling was done on bulk unsorted PBMCs, naive and antigen-experienced compartments could not be conclusively compared. Compared with the aged group, the long-lived group had more naive CD4+ T cells, fewer expanded clones and increased TCR diversity, a pattern suggesting age selection. Estimates of total diversity based on one million sequenced T cells were considered lower bounds and underestimates. Donor CMV infection status was unknown, potentially confounding age-related changes in expanded clonotypes. As age increased, observed TCR beta diversity per million T cells dropped in a roughly linear way, and a significant reduction was already evident by age 40.

The sample was blood. The rearranged segments are TRBV20-1 and TRBJ2-1; TRBD1 fits 8 bases in the junction. This clonotype was obtained from an elderly woman in good health. Donor details come from another sample of the same person, matched by shared clones. The CDR3 region has the sequence CSASQGAAPNEQFF. Here is the DNA: TGCAGTGCCAGTCAGGGGGCAGCCCCAAATGAGCAGTTCTTC.